The 15 T cell receptor beta chains given below trace back to one sample, sequenced in a study of cytomegalovirus exposure and HLA in healthy donors (dated by TCRdb to 2015 to 2018). The method behind the library was the immunoSEQ multiplex PCR assay. A mixture of 60 forward primers for TCR Vbeta segments and 13 reverse primers for TCR Jbeta segments was used in the multiplex PCR. Imported from immuneACCESS, the table was reduced by TCRdb to in-frame sequences with V and J called. These copies leave out some clones; in studies compared against another copy, an unresolved V gene accounts for under half, and the cause of the remainder is not known. This sample lists around 200,000 clones; around 86% were detected once. The ten largest clones capture 1.6% of the sample. Specimen: PBMCs. All receptors come from a man between 45 and 60 years old in good health and CMV-seronegative.

The chain joins TRBV6-6 to TRBJ2-2; 9 nucleotides match TRBD2. Germline-derived CDR1 and CDR2 are MNHNY and SVGAGI (reference sequence). CDR3 length equals 15 residues. V shed 2 bases and J 7 bases; nucleotides not matched to a gene: 5. CDR3 sequence: CASSYEGLAGGELFF. The CDR3 DNA sequence: TGTGCCAGCAGTTACGAGGGACTAGCAGGCGGGGAGCTGTTTTTT.

The V call is TRBV27, the J call TRBJ2-5; the match to TRBD2 covers 12 bases. This CDR3 spans 18 amino acids. V shed 6 bases, J shed 3 bases, and the junction held 14 bases outside the gene matches. Germline V CDR1 and CDR2: MNHEY, SMNVEV (reference sequence). CDR3 sequence reads: CASSRTATSGRRKETQYF. The CDR3 nucleotides read TGTGCCAGCAGCCGTACGGCCACTAGCGGGAGGAGAAAAGAGACCCAGTACTTC.

The V call is TRBV6-5, the J call TRBJ2-3, with D possibly being TRBD2 (5 bases). The germline gives CDR1 MNHEY, CDR2 SVGAGI. V gave up 5 bases and J gave up 2 bases, with 14 bases separating them. The length of the CDR3 is 15 residues. The CDR3 nucleotides are TGTGCCAGCAGTCCTGCCGGACTTCACACAGATACGCAGTATTTT. Its translation is CASSPAGLHTDTQYF.

The chain employs TRBV6-6 and TRBJ1-1, with 7 bases fitting TRBD1. The CDR3 has 15 amino acids. Germline CDR1 MNHNY, CDR2 SVGAGI (reference sequence). The trim removed 4 bases at V and 2 bases at J, leaving 7 bases unmatched. The CDR3 DNA reads as TGTGCCAGCAGTTCCCGACAGGGCTACAACACTGAAGCTTTCTTT. It is translated as CASSSRQGYNTEAFF.

This chain connects TRBV14 to TRBJ1-1, with a tentative D call TRBD1 (6 bases). Germline V CDR1 and CDR2: SGHDN, FVKESK. V dropped 7 bases and J dropped 1 base, with 16 bases sitting between them. CDR3 size: 15 residues. This CDR3 reads CASMWGLGGNTEAFF. Here the CDR3 DNA reads TGTGCCAGCATGTGGGGGCTCGGTGGGAACACTGAAGCTTTCTTT.

The gene calls are TRBV7-6 and TRBJ2-1; D is perhaps TRBD1 (7 bases). Trimming pared 0 bases from V and 8 bases from J, leaving 20 bases between. From germline, CDR1 is SGHVS and CDR2 FNYEAQ. This CDR3 is 17 amino acids long. Here the CDR3 DNA reads TGTGCCAGCAGCTTAGCGATGGGGGCAGGGGGGATGGATGAGCAGTTCTTC. Translating gives CASSLAMGAGGMDEQFF.

V is TRBV5-1 and J is TRBJ2-7; the match to TRBD2 covers 8 bases. CDR1 SGHRS and CDR2 YFSETQ come from the germline V gene. This CDR3 is 15 amino acids long. The V and J ends lost 1 base and 2 bases, in that order; junction bases with no gene match: 5. The CDR3 is CASSLQDSGTYEQYF. The CDR3 bases are TGCGCCAGCAGCTTGCAGGATAGCGGGACCTACGAGCAGTACTTC.

This CDR3 reads CASSYVDRLNTEAFF. In DNA, the CDR3 is TGTGCCAGCAGTTACGTGGACAGATTGAACACTGAAGCTTTCTTT. The V gene is TRBV6-5, the J gene TRBJ1-1; weak D call: TRBD1 (6 bases). The length of the CDR3 is 15 residues. Germline CDR1 and CDR2: MNHEY and SVGAGI. Trimming removed 2 bases at V and 0 bases at J, with 10 bases between.

The chain recombines TRBV7-2 with TRBJ2-5; 12 nucleotides match TRBD2. This CDR3 has 18 amino acids. The V and J ends lost 5 bases and 4 bases, in that order; junction bases with no gene match: 14. CDR1 is SGHTA, CDR2 FQGNSA, per germline. In DNA form, the CDR3 reads TGTGCCAGCAGCCCTCGGAGACTAGCGGGGGTGGGGACAGAGACCCAGTACTTC. It yields the protein CASSPRRLAGVGTETQYF.

This chain connects TRBV19 to TRBJ1-4, with 7 positions matching TRBD1. The junction had 10 bases not matched to a gene; V was cut back by 9 bases and J by 6 bases. Germline assignment: CDR1 LNHDA and CDR2 SQIVND (reference sequence). The CDR3 is made up of 14 amino acids. The CDR3 spells CASRNRGRDEKLFF. For the CDR3, the DNA is TGTGCCAGCAGAAACAGGGGAAGGGATGAAAAACTGTTTTTT.

V is TRBV19 and J is TRBJ1-2, with D possibly TRBD1 on 6 matching bases. Trimming took 0 bases from V and 8 from J, leaving 16 bases between them. The germline V gene has CDR1 LNHDA and CDR2 SQIVND (reference sequence). CDR3 length: 15 amino acids. DNA for the CDR3: TGTGCCAGTAGTATAGATCGACAGGCCGGTTACGGCTACACCTTC. It specifies CASSIDRQAGYGYTF. The variable domain in full, completed from reference TRBV19 and TRBJ1-2, reads DGGITQSPKYLFRKEGQNVTLSCEQNLNHDAMYWYRQDPGQGLRLIYYSQIVNDFQKGDIAEGYSVSREKKESFPLTVTSAQKNPTAFYLCASSIDRQAGYGYTFGSGTRLTVV.

This clone was counted once. The rearrangement joins TRBV5-6 to TRBJ2-7, with TRBD1 matching 8 bases. Germline V gene data show CDR1 as SGHDT and CDR2 as YYEEEE. The CDR3 spans 15 residues. J was trimmed by 3 bases and V by 3 bases; bases with no gene match: 8. Here the CDR3 reads CASSYAGGSHYEQYF. As DNA, the CDR3 is TGTGCCAGCAGCTATGCAGGGGGCTCTCACTACGAGCAGTACTTC.

The genes are TRBV7-2 and TRBJ2-7; D is undetermined. The CDR3 runs to 14 residues. The V gene lost 4 bases and the J gene lost 0 bases, with 10 bases spanning the gap. Looked up from germline, CDR1 is SGHTA and CDR2 is FQGNSA. The CDR3, as DNA: TGTGCCAGCAGCTCCACAGCCCTCTCCTACGAGCAGTACTTC. Its translation: CASSSTALSYEQYF.

The chain employs TRBV2 and TRBJ2-3; 15 bases fit TRBD2. The CDR3 covers 19 residues. The V segment lost 6 bases and the J segment 0 bases; nucleotides outside the gene matches: 10. Germline V lookup: CDR1 SNHLY, CDR2 FYNNEI. CDR3 residues: CASRLGLAGGSSSTDTQYF. The DNA of the CDR3 is TGTGCCAGCAGATTGGGACTAGCGGGAGGTTCTTCAAGCACAGATACGCAGTATTTT. Based on the CDR3 plus reference TRBV2 and TRBJ2-3, the full variable domain is EPEVTQTPSHQVTQMGQEVILRCVPISNHLYFYWYRQILGQKVEFLVSFYNNEISEKSEIFDDQFSVERPDGSNFTLKIRSTKLEDSAMYFCASRLGLAGGSSSTDTQYFGPGTRLTVL.

The rearrangement links TRBV9 to TRBJ2-2; 8 positions agree with TRBD2. The CDR3 length is 16 residues. J lost 4 bases, V lost 0 bases, and 5 bases had no gene match. The germline V gene encodes CDR1 SGDLS and CDR2 YYNGEE. Here the CDR3 DNA reads TGTGCCAGCAGCGTAGAGGTAGCGGGGAGCACCGGGGAGCTGTTTTTT. This sequence encodes CASSVEVAGSTGELFF.